A selection of T cell receptor beta chains follows, all from one sample in a study of cytomegalovirus exposure and HLA in healthy donors. Here immunoSEQ multiplex PCR was the method, and the copy in TCRdb shows in-frame clones only, minus some. The sample holds roughly 180,000 clones; about 83% are singletons and the top ten take 4.8%. The specimen sequenced was PBMCs. These receptors came from a girl aged 10-17 years in good health and CMV-seropositive. Each CDR3 is given with its conserved first and last residue. Each record gives: clone size, V gene, D gene, J gene, CDR3 DNA, CDR3 protein. A D gene is named only where the DNA matches it firmly. Not every row has a clone size; where given, it reads once, few, many or a size class.

>few|TRBV5-1|TRBD2|TRBJ2-3
TGCGCCAGCAGCTTGGTGGGGACTACCACAGATACGCAGTATTTT
CASSLVGTTTDTQYF
>.|TRBV9|TRBD1|TRBJ1-6
TGTGCCAGCAGCGTGGGACAGGGATATTCACCCCTCCACTTT
CASSVGQGYSPLHF
>once|TRBV19|.|TRBJ2-1
TGTGCCAGTAGTTTCGGACTCGTGAATGAGCAGTTCTTC
CASSFGLVNEQFF
>.|TRBV28|.|TRBJ1-2
TGTGCCAGCAGTTTCCGGATAAGAGACACACCTAACTATGGCTACACCTTC
CASSFRIRDTPNYGYTF
>.|TRBV5-4|.|TRBJ2-3
TGTGCCAGCAGCTTGCCAGTCACAGATACGCAGTATTTT
CASSLPVTDTQYF
>.|TRBV6-1|.|TRBJ2-7
TGTGCCAGCAGTGAAGGGTTCAACAGGGCGGTGGACGAGCAGTACTTC
CASSEGFNRAVDEQYF
>.|TRBV28|.|TRBJ1-4
TGTGCCAGCAGTTTTTCGGGAGCAACTAATGAAAAACTGTTTTTT
CASSFSGATNEKLFF
>few|TRBV30|TRBD1|TRBJ1-4
TGTGCCGGGGGACAGGCTAATGAAAAACTGTTTTTT
CAGGQANEKLFF
>few|TRBV5-1|.|TRBJ2-7
TGCGCCAGCAGCTTGTCGACGAGGCACGAGCAGTACTTC
CASSLSTRHEQYF
>.|TRBV4-1|TRBD2|TRBJ2-2
TGCGCCAGCAGCGGGAGGGGTCCGAACACCGGGGAGCTGTTTTTT
CASSGRGPNTGELFF
>.|TRBV19|.|TRBJ1-6
TGTGCCAGTAGTCCTCTCCCGGCCAGGGGATCACCCCTCCACTTT
CASSPLPARGSPLHF
>.|TRBV6-5|.|TRBJ2-2
TGTGCCAGCAGTCAAAAGAGGTCCGGGGAGCTGTTTTTT
CASSQKRSGELFF
>.|TRBV2|TRBD1|TRBJ2-1
TGTGCCAGCCGACAGGGGCGGGATGAGCAGTTCTTC
CASRQGRDEQFF
>.|TRBV9|TRBD1|TRBJ2-2
TGTGCCAGCAGCGTAGGAAACAGGGGAAACGCTAGGGACACCGGGGAGCTGTTTTTT
CASSVGNRGNARDTGELFF
>.|TRBV2|TRBD1|TRBJ1-1
TGTGCCAGCAGGTCGACAGGGGGGACTGAAGCTTTCTTT
CASRSTGGTEAFF
>.|TRBV19|.|TRBJ2-7
TGTGCCAGTAGTTTCTCCGGGTCCCCCTACGAGCAGTACTTC
CASSFSGSPYEQYF
>once|TRBV15|TRBD1|TRBJ2-7
TGTGCCACCAGCAGGTACAGGGGGATCTCCTACGAGCAGTACTTC
CATSRYRGISYEQYF